These T cell receptor beta chains were read from a single sample in a study of lung T cells in sarcoidosis with Löfgren's syndrome. MiXCR, applied by TCRdb to the reads, yields one record per CDR3 protein. Altogether more than 8,500 distinct CDR3 sequences are present, just under 20% being singletons, with the ten largest covering roughly 7.5%. Input material: CD4+ T cells from bronchoalveolar lavage. The receptors were gathered from a human donor with sarcoidosis (Löfgren's syndrome or another form), or a control subject (not recorded which). Each CDR3 is given with its conserved first and last residue. Each record gives: J gene, CDR3 length, D gene, V gene, clone size, CDR3 protein, CDR3 DNA. The D gene is left open where the match is weak. Clone size is shown for a subset of rows, as once, few, many or a class of expanded clone.

J: TRBJ1-1; length: 15; D: TRBD1; V: TRBV20-1; size: medium-sized; CDR3: CSARKPVGQGTEAFF; DNA: TGCAGTGCTAGGAAGCCAGTAGGACAGGGGACTGAAGCTTTCTTT
J: TRBJ2-7; length: 14; D: .; V: TRBV6-1; size: many; CDR3: CASSEAGSEYEQYF; DNA: TGTGCCAGCAGTGAAGCTGGCAGCGAATACGAGCAGTACTTC
J: TRBJ2-3; length: 13; D: .; V: TRBV6-1; size: .; CDR3: CASQDSNAGTQYF; DNA: TGTGCCAGCCAGGACAGCAACGCAGGTACGCAGTATTTT
J: TRBJ2-7; length: 12; D: TRBD2; V: TRBV11-2; size: few; CDR3: CASSLGAGEQYF; DNA: TGTGCCAGCAGCTTAGGAGCGGGAGAGCAGTACTTC
J: TRBJ2-1; length: 15; D: TRBD1; V: TRBV6-2/TRBV6-3; size: medium-sized; CDR3: CASTLPGQGSNEQFF; DNA: TGTGCCAGCACTTTGCCGGGACAGGGGTCCAATGAGCAGTTCTTC
J: TRBJ2-3; length: 14; D: .; V: TRBV7-8; size: many; CDR3: CASSLGPGTDTQYF; DNA: TGTGCCAGCAGCTTGGGGCCGGGCACAGATACGCAGTATTTT
J: TRBJ2-3; length: 16; D: TRBD2; V: TRBV27; size: .; CDR3: CASKIGAGGGEDTQYF; DNA: TGTGCCAGCAAAATCGGAGCGGGAGGGGGGGAAGATACGCAGTATTTT
J: TRBJ2-5; length: 15; D: .; V: TRBV28; size: .; CDR3: CASSSSDGGKETQYF; DNA: TGTGCCAGCAGTTCATCCGACGGGGGTAAAGAGACCCAGTACTTC
J: TRBJ2-1; length: 13; D: .; V: TRBV7-6; size: many; CDR3: CASSLSSYNEQFF; DNA: TGTGCCAGCAGCTTGAGCTCCTACAATGAGCAGTTCTTC
J: TRBJ2-2; length: 15; D: .; V: TRBV19; size: many; CDR3: CASSIVGGNTGELFF; DNA: TGTGCCAGTAGTATAGTTGGGGGGAACACCGGGGAGCTGTTTTTT
J: TRBJ2-3; length: 15; D: .; V: TRBV11-2; size: medium-sized; CDR3: CASSLGPVSTDTQYF; DNA: TGTGCCAGCAGCTTAGGTCCAGTAAGCACAGATACGCAGTATTTT
J: TRBJ2-5; length: 14; D: .; V: TRBV6-6; size: many; CDR3: CASSYSRIEETQYF; DNA: TGTGCCAGCAGTTACTCAAGGATCGAGGAGACCCAGTACTTC
J: TRBJ2-5; length: 12; D: TRBD1; V: TRBV10-1; size: many; CDR3: CASSGTGETQYF; DNA: TGCGCCAGCAGTGGGACAGGGGAGACCCAGTACTTC
J: TRBJ2-5; length: 15; D: TRBD1; V: TRBV10-3; size: many; CDR3: CAISGSGTGQETQYF; DNA: TGTGCCATCAGTGGGTCCGGGACAGGGCAAGAGACCCAGTACTTC
J: TRBJ2-5; length: 15; D: TRBD2; V: TRBV20-1; size: many; CDR3: CSAGDLAGGSETQYF; DNA: TGCAGTGCTGGGGATCTAGCGGGGGGCTCAGAGACCCAGTACTTC
J: TRBJ2-7; length: 16; D: TRBD1; V: TRBV3-1; size: many; CDR3: CASSRTQGVNSYEQYF; DNA: TGTGCCAGCAGCCGCACACAGGGGGTAAACTCCTACGAGCAGTACTTC
J: TRBJ1-2; length: 15; D: .; V: TRBV6-6; size: medium-sized; CDR3: CASSYMTVGNYGYTF; DNA: TGTGCCAGCAGTTACATGACTGTGGGGAACTATGGCTACACCTTC
J: TRBJ2-1; length: 12; D: .; V: TRBV6-1; size: large; CDR3: CASSPGPLREFF; DNA: TGTGCCAGCAGCCCCGGACCCCTTAGGGAGTTCTTC
J: TRBJ1-1; length: 15; D: TRBD1; V: TRBV19; size: many; CDR3: CASRSIGDSGTEAFF; DNA: TGTGCCAGTAGATCAATCGGGGACAGTGGAACTGAAGCTTTCTTT
J: TRBJ2-5; length: 12; D: .; V: TRBV6-1; size: medium-sized; CDR3: CASSDSQETQYF; DNA: TGTGCCAGCAGCGACAGTCAAGAGACCCAGTACTTC
J: TRBJ2-5; length: 17; D: TRBD2; V: TRBV28; size: many; CDR3: CASSSVRGGQGQETQYF; DNA: TGTGCCAGCAGTTCCGTCCGGGGGGGACAAGGTCAAGAGACCCAGTACTTC
J: TRBJ2-7; length: 13; D: .; V: TRBV28; size: many; CDR3: CASLKGVPYEQYF; DNA: TGTGCCAGCCTTAAGGGGGTTCCCTACGAGCAGTACTTC
J: TRBJ1-2; length: 12; D: .; V: TRBV28; size: many; CDR3: CASKRANYGYTF; DNA: TGTGCCAGCAAACGAGCTAACTATGGCTACACCTTC
J: TRBJ2-5; length: 14; D: TRBD2; V: TRBV4-1; size: many; CDR3: CASSYEREGETQYF; DNA: TGCGCCAGCAGCTACGAGCGGGAAGGGGAGACCCAGTACTTC
J: TRBJ2-7; length: 14; D: TRBD2; V: TRBV6-1; size: medium-sized; CDR3: CASSLRRGADEQYF; DNA: TGTGCCAGCAGTCTCCGGCGGGGGGCTGACGAGCAGTACTTC
J: TRBJ2-7; length: 14; D: TRBD1; V: TRBV11-2; size: few; CDR3: CASSPTGARGEQYF; DNA: TGTGCCAGCAGCCCAACAGGGGCGCGAGGGGAGCAGTACTTC